This entry features one TCR beta chain sequence. Its antigen is not identified. What was amplified from RNA transcripts were TCR beta CDR3 regions. Primed by the HTBI set, a first-round RT-PCR was run on the TCR CDR3. TCRdb analysed the multiplex PCR reads with MiXCR anew, one entry per CDR3 protein. This sample has a few hundred thousand distinct CDR3 sequences, with roughly 17% found just once. Stable disease denoted Graves' hyperthyroidism without ophthalmopathy progression within 18 months. Each patient was aged 18 to 65 and had newly diagnosed hyperthyroidism of under 2 months' duration. This sample was included in a study of T cells in Graves' hyperthyroidism and ophthalmopathy. Whole-study results and caveats: Among clonotypes expanded in thyroid above 0.001, most were also found in blood.

The receptor was isolated from a woman between 50 and 59 years old with Graves' hyperthyroidism. Material: blood.

In DNA, the CDR3 is TGTGCCAGCAGCCCCCAACTATTCGGACTAGCGGGAGCAGAGACCCAGTACTTC. Translating it yields CASSPQLFGLAGAETQYF. The chain combines TRBV7-2 with TRBJ2-5, with 13 bases aligning to TRBD2. V gave up 5 bases and J gave up 4 bases; unmatched junction bases: 13. This CDR3 is built from 18 residues. Germline loops: CDR1 SGHTA, CDR2 FQGNSA. Together with reference TRBV7-2 and TRBJ2-5, the CDR3 gives the full variable domain: GAGVSQSPSNKVTEKGKDVELRCDPISGHTALYWYRQSLGQGLEFLIYFQGNSAPDKSGLPSDRFSAERTGGSVSTLTIQRTQQEDSAVYLCASSPQLFGLAGAETQYFGPGTRLLVL.